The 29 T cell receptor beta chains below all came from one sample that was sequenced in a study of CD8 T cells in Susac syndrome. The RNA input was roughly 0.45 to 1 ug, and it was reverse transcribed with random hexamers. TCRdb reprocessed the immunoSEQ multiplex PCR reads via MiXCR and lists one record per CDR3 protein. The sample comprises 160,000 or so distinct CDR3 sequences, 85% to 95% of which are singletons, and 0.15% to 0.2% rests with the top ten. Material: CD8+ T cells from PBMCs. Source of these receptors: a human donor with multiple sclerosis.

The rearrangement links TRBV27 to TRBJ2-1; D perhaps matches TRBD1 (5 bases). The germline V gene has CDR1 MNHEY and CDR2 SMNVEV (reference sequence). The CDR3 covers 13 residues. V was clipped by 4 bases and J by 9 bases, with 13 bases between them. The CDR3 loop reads CASSYLQGPEQFF. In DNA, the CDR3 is TGTGCCAGCAGTTACCTCCAGGGTCCTGAGCAGTTCTTC.

The DNA for the CDR3 is TGCGCCAGCAGTCACTTTAGGGTGGGTGTTTACGAGCAGTACTTC. The encoded protein is CASSHFRVGVYEQYF. The V call is TRBV23-1, the J call TRBJ2-7; D unresolved. TRBV23-1 is sorted into the ORF group, with uncertain function. The CDR3 totals 15 residues. Trimming left V 3 bases short and J 4 bases short, with 16 bases between.

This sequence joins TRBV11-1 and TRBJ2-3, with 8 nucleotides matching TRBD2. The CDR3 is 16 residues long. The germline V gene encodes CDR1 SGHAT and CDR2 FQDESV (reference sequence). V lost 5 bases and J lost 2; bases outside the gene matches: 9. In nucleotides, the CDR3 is TGTGCCAGCAGCCCCGGGACGGGGGGGGCCACAGATACGCAGTATTTT. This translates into CASSPGTGGATDTQYF. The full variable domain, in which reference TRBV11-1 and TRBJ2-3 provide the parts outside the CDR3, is EAEVAQSPRYKITEKSQAVAFWCDPISGHATLYWYRQILGQGPELLVQFQDESVVDDSQLPKDRFSAERLKGVDSTLKIQPAELGDSAMYLCASSPGTGGATDTQYFGPGTRLTVL.

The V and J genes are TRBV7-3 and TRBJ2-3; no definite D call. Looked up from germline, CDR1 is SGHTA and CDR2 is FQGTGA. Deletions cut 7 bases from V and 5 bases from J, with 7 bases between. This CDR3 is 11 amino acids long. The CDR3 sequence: CASTKRDTQYF. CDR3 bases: TGTGCCAGCACCAAAAGAGATACGCAGTATTTT.

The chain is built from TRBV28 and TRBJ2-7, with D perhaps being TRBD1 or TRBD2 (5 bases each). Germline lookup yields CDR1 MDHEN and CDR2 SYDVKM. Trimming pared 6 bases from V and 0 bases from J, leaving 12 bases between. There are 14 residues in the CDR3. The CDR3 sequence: CASSPGTVSYEQYF. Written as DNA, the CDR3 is TGTGCCAGCAGCCCCGGGACGGTCTCCTACGAGCAGTACTTC.

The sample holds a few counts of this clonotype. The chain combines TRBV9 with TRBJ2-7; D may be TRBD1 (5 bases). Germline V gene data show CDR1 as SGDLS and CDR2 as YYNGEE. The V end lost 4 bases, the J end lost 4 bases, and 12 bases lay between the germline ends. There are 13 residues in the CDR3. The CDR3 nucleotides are TGTGCCAGCAGCCCCCGAAGGGGATACGAGCAGTACTTC. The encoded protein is CASSPRRGYEQYF. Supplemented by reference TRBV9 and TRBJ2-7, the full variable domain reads DSGVTQTPKHLITATGQRVTLRCSPRSGDLSVYWYQQSLDQGLQFLIQYYNGEERAKGNILERFSAQQFPDLHSELNLSSLELGDSALYFCASSPRRGYEQYFGPGTRLTVT.

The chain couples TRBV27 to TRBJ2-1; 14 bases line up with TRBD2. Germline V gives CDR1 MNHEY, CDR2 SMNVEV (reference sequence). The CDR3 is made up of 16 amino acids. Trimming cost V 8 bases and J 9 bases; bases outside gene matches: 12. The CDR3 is CASCKGTSGSLGEQFF. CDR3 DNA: TGTGCCAGCTGCAAGGGGACTAGCGGGAGCTTGGGTGAGCAGTTCTTC.

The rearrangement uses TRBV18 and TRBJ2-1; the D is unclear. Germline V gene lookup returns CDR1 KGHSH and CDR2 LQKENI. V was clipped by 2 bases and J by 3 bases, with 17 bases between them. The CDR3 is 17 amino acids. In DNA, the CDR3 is TGTGCCAGCTCACCAGAGGCTCCGATTCAAAACTACAATGAGCAGTTCTTC. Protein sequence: CASSPEAPIQNYNEQFF.

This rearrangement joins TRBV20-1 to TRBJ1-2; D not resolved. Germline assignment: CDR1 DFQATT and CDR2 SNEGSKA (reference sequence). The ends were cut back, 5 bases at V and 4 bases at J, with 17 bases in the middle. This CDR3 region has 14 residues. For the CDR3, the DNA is TGCAGTGCTCCACGAGCGGCGCCCGCCTATGGCTACACCTTC. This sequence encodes CSAPRAAPAYGYTF.

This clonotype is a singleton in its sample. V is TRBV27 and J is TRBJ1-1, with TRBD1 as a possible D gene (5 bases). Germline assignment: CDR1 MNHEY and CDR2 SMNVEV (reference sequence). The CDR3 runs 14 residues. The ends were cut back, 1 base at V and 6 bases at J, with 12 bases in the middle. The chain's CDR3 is CASSLLSRVAEAFF. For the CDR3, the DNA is TGTGCCAGCAGTTTATTATCCAGGGTCGCTGAAGCTTTCTTT.

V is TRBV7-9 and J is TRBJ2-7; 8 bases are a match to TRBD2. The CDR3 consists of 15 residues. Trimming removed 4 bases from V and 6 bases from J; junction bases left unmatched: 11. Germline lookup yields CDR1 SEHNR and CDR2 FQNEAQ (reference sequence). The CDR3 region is CASSYPGLGRSEQYF. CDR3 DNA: TGTGCCAGCAGCTATCCGGGACTAGGTAGGTCCGAGCAGTACTTC.

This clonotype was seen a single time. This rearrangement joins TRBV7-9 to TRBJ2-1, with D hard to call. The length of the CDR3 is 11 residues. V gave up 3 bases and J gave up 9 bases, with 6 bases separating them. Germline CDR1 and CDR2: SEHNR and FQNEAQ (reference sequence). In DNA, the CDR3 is TGTGCCAGCAGCTTTCACACTGAGCAGTTCTTC. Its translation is CASSFHTEQFF. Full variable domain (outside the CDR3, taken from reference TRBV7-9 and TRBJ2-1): DTGVSQNPRHKITKRGQNVTFRCDPISEHNRLYWYRQTLGQGPEFLTYFQNEAQLEKSRLLSDRFSAERPKGSFSTLEIQRTEQGDSAMYLCASSFHTEQFFGPGTRLTVL.

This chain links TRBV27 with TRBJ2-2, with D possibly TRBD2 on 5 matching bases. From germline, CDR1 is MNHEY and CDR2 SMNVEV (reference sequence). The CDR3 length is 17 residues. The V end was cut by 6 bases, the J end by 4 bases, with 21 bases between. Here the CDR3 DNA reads TGTGCCAGCAGCCCCAGGAGGACCGGTCAAATCACCGGGGAGCTGTTTTTT. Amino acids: CASSPRRTGQITGELFF.

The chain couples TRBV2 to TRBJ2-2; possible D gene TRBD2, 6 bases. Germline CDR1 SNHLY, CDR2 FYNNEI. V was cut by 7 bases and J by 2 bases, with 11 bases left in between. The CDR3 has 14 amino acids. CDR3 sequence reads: CASKEGFNTGELFF. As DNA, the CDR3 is TGTGCCAGCAAGGAGGGTTTTAACACCGGGGAGCTGTTTTTT. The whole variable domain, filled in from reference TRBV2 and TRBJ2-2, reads EPEVTQTPSHQVTQMGQEVILRCVPISNHLYFYWYRQILGQKVEFLVSFYNNEISEKSEIFDDQFSVERPDGSNFTLKIRSTKLEDSAMYFCASKEGFNTGELFFGEGSRLTVL.

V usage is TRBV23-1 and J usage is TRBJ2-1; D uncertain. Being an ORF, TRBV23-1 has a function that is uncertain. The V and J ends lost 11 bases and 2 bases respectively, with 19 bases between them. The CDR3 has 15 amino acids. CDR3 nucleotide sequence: TGCGCCGGCCACTCCGGGTCAGAGACCTACAATGAGCAGTTCTTC. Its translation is CAGHSGSETYNEQFF.

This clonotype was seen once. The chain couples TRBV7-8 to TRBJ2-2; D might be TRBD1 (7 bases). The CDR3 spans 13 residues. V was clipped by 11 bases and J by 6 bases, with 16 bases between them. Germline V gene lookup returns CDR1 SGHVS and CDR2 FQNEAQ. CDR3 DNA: TGTGCCGGGCAGGGGGGCCACCCCGGGGAGCTGTTTTTT. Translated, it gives CAGQGGHPGELFF. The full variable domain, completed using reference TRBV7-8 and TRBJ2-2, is GAGVSQSPRYKVAKRGQDVALRCDPISGHVSLFWYQQALGQGPEFLTYFQNEAQLDKSGLPSDRFFAERPEGSVSTLKIQRTQQEDSAVYLCAGQGGHPGELFFGEGSRLTVL.

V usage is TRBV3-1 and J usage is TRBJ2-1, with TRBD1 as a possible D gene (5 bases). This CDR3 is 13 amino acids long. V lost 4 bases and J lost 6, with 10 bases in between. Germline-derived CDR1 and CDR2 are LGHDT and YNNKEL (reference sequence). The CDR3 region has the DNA TGTGCCAGCAGCCCTTGGGGCCCCAATGAGCAGTTCTTC. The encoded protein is CASSPWGPNEQFF.

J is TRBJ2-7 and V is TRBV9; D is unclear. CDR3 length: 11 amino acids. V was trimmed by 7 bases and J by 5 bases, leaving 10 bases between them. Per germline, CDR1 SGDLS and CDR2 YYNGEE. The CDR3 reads CASGPMDEQYF. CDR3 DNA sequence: TGTGCCAGCGGCCCGATGGACGAGCAGTACTTC.

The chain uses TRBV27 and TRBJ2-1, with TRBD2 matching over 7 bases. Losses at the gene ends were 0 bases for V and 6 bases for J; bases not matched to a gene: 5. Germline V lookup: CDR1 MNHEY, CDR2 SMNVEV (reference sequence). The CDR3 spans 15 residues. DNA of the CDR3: TGTGCCAGCAGTTTATCGACTAGCCCCACCAATGAGCAGTTCTTC. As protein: CASSLSTSPTNEQFF.

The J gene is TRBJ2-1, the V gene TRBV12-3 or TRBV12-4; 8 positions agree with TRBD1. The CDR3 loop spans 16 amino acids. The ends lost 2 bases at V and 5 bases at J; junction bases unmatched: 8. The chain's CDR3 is CASSLISGQGDNEQFF. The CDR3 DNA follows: TGTGCCAGCAGTTTAATATCCGGACAGGGAGACAATGAGCAGTTCTTC.

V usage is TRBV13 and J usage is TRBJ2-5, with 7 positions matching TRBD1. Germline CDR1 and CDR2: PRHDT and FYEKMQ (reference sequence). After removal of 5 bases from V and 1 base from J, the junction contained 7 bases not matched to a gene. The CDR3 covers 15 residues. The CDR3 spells CASSIYRGAQETQYF. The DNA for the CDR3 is TGTGCCAGCAGCATATACAGGGGCGCCCAAGAGACCCAGTACTTC.

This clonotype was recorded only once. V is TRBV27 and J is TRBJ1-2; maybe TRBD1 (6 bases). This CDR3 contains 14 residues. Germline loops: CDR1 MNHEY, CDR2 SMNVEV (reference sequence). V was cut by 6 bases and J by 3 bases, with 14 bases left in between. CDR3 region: CASRTNREHYGYTF. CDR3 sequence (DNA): TGTGCCAGCAGAACAAACAGGGAGCACTATGGCTACACCTTC.

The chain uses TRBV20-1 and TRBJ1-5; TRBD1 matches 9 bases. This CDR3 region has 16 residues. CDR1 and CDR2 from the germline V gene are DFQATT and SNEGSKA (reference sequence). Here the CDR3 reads CSAAQGADISNQPQHF. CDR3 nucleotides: TGCAGCGCCGCACAGGGGGCGGATATAAGCAATCAGCCCCAGCATTTT.

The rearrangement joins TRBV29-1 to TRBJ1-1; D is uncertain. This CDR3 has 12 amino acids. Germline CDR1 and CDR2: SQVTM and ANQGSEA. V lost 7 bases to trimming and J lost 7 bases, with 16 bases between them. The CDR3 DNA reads TGCAGCGCTCCGACTTCGACGGGTGAAGCTTTCTTT. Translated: CSAPTSTGEAFF.

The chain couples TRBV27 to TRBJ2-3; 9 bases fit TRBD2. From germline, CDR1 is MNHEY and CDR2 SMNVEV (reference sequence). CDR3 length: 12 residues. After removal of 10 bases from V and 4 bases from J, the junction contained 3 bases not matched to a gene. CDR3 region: CATLAGPDTQYF. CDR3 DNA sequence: TGTGCCACCCTAGCGGGACCAGATACGCAGTATTTT.

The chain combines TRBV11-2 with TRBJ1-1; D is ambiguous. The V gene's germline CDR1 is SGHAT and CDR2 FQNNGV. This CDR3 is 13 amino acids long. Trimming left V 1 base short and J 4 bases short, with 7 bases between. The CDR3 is CASSLGQLTEAFF. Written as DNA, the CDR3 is TGTGCCAGCAGCTTAGGGCAGCTCACTGAAGCTTTCTTT. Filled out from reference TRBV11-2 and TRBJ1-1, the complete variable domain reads EAGVAQSPRYKIIEKRQSVAFWCNPISGHATLYWYQQILGQGPKLLIQFQNNGVVDDSQLPKDRFSAERLKGVDSTLKIQPAKLEDSAVYLCASSLGQLTEAFFGQGTRLTVV.

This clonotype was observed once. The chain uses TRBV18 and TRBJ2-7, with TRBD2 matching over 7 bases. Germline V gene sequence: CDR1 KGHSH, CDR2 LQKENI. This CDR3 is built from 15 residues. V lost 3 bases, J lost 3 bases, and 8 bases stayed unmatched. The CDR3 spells CASSPPSREFYEQYF. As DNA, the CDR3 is TGTGCCAGCTCACCGCCTTCGCGGGAGTTCTACGAGCAGTACTTC.

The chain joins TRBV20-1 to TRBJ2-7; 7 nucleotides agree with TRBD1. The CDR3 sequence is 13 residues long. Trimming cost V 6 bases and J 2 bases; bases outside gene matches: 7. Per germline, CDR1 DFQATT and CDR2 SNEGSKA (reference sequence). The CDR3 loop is CSALDRVTYEQYF. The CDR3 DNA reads TGCAGTGCCCTAGACAGGGTTACCTACGAGCAGTACTTC.

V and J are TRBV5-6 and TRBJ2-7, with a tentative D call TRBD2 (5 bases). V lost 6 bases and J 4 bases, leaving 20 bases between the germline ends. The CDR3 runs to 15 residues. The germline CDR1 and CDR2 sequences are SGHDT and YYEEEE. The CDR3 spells CASTSRGGPQYEQYF. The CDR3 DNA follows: TGTGCCAGCACCTCCCGCGGAGGCCCACAATACGAGCAGTACTTC.